This is a list of T cell receptor beta chains from one sample in a study of blood T cell repertoires in COVID-19. Data came from immunoSEQ multiplex PCR; TCRdb stores just in-frame clones and leaves some out. The table includes 130,000 to 150,000 clones, approximately 84% detected once. Material: peripheral blood. These receptors were taken from a human donor with acute or convalescent COVID-19. The donor label of this sample is uncertain. The CDR3 runs from the conserved cysteine through the conserved F or W. D genes are given only for firm matches.

TRBV19	NA	TRBJ2-2	16	TGTGCCAGTAGTATTGCCATCGGAATCGGGACCGGGGAGCTGTTTTTT	CASSIAIGIGTGELFF
TRBV3-1/TRBV3-2	TRBD1	TRBJ1-2	14	TGTGCCAGCAGCCCCCTCGACAGGGGGGAACGCTACACCTTC	CASSPLDRGERYTF
TRBV7-9	NA	TRBJ2-5	14	TGTGCCAGCAGACCTCAGGGGAGAGAAGAGACCCAGTACTTC	CASRPQGREETQYF
TRBV29-1	TRBD1	TRBJ1-1	12	TGCAGCGTGGGACAGGATAACACTGAAGCTTTCTTT	CSVGQDNTEAFF
TRBV2	TRBD2	TRBJ2-1	12	TGTGCCAGCAAACTAGCGGGGGGCCATCGGTTCTTC	CASKLAGGHRFF
TRBV7-9	NA	TRBJ1-5	14	TGTGCCAGCAGCTTTGGCCGAGGTATCCAGCCCCAGCATTTT	CASSFGRGIQPQHF
TRBV12-3/TRBV12-4	NA	TRBJ1-2	11	TGTGCCAGCAGCCCCAGGGAAGGCTACACCTTC	CASSPREGYTF
TRBV7-9	NA	TRBJ2-6	13	TGTGCCAGCAGTTACTCTGGGGCCAACGTCCTGACTTTC	CASSYSGANVLTF
TRBV5-1	TRBD2	TRBJ2-3	16	TGCGCCAGCAGCGCGGGACTAGCGATGCTCACAGATACGCAGTATTTT	CASSAGLAMLTDTQYF
TRBV14	NA	TRBJ1-2	13	TGTGCCAGCAGCCAAGGGCCTGACAGGGGCTACACCTTC	CASSQGPDRGYTF